Below, one T cell receptor (beta chain) is given with its context. This clonotype was picked up many times. Its antigen target is currently unknown. The record has no base qualities; no much larger clone is one base away. The record originates from a study of T cells after yellow fever vaccination (dated by TCRdb to between 2018 and 2021). Regarding the study in general: Libraries from fractions with low cell numbers were prepared with the SMART-Seq v4 Ultra Low Input RNA kit. To track T-cell clones before and after primary and booster YFV17D yellow fever vaccination, bulk TCR alpha and beta repertoires were sequenced longitudinally. The cohort comprised two healthy male donors, one aged 18 to 30 and one aged 30 to 40 years. Blood was collected at multiple timepoints before and after primary and secondary immunization, and bulk PBMC replicates and cell subsets were isolated. Summary of the overall study and its limitations: The secondary T-cell response was found to be weaker but faster than the primary response, with a peak reached on day 5 rather than on day 15. A small fraction of clonotypes showed up in both the CD4 and CD8 compartments, probably as a result of convergent recombination. Because the study included only two donors, the extent to which the findings can be generalized is limited. Most clones expanded after primary vaccination were re-detected after the booster (around 96% of CD4 and around 86% of CD8), suggesting broad memory maintenance. FACS-sorted repertoires could contain abundant contaminating clonotypes from the bulk population, so computational filtering was required.

According to the study, the label for this sample's treatment or condition signals: live attenuated yellow fever vaccine strain. At every blood-draw timepoint, two biological replicates of bulk PBMCs were collected. PBMCs were isolated from peripheral blood using a standard Ficoll-Paque protocol. TriZol was used to extract RNA from bulk PBMCs, CD4 and CD8 fractions, and dextramer-positive and dextramer-negative fractions. Including cysteine and phenylalanine, the CDR3 has 15 amino acids. Just the 45-base CDR3 DNA is kept, in frame starting at base 1. Taken from the germline V gene, the CDR1 and CDR2 loops are SGHDT and YYEEEE. V sheds 1 base and J sheds 2 bases, leaving 12 bases between their ends. TCR cDNA was synthesized by 5'RACE template switching, which introduced a universal primer site and unique molecular identifiers. Priming of cDNA synthesis was performed from both the TCR alpha and TCR beta constant segments. Library amplification involved two PCR steps, and the second step added sample barcodes and sequencing adapters. Sequencing of libraries was performed on Illumina HiSeq 2500 (2x100 bp) or NovaSeq (2x150 bp). As for the authors' bioinformatics: MIGEC handled demultiplexing of reads and collapsing into UMI consensus sequences, while MiXCR performed V(D)J alignment. Vaccine-responding clonotypes were identified with edgeR using replicate PBMC samples, with FDR below 0.01 and a log2 fold change above 5 up to day 15 being required. Each bulk clonotype was labeled CD4 or CD8 based on which sequenced repertoire, CD4 or CD8, contained the clonotype at higher abundance. The public reads were run again by TCRdb, first through fastp at Q25 and then through MiXCR, and only productive beta chains were kept. Rows with one shared CDR3 protein collapse into an entry with the most common genes and DNA. Here the V and J calls rest on TCRdb's processing, not on the authors' analysis. The sample profile shows approximately 340,000 distinct CDR3 sequences; about 9.5% of them were found once. The ten largest make up roughly 18% of the sample.

The TCR comes from a man between 18 and 29 years old who received the YFV17D yellow fever vaccine. The sequence is built from TRBV5-6 and TRBJ2-5, and TRBD2 may be the D gene, going by 6 matching bases. This sample comprised PBMCs, obtained on the day of the first yellow fever vaccination. The CDR3 region reads CASSLLAGIQETQYF. Read as DNA, the sequence is TGTGCCAGCAGCTTGCTGGCGGGGATTCAAGAGACCCAGTACTTC.